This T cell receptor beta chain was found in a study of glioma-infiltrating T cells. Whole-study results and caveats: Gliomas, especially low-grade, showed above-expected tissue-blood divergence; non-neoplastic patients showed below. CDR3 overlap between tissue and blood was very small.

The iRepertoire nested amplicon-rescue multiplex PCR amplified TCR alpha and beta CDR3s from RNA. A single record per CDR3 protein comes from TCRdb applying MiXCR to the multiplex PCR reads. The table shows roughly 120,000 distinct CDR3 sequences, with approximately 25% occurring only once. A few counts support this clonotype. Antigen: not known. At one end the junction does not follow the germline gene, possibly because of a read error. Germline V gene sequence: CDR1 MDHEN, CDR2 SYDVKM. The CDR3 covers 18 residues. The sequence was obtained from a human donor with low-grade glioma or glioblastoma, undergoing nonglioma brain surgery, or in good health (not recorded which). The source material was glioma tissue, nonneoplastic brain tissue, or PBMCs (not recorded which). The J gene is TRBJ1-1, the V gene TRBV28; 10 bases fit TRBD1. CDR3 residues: CASSLAFGTGVFDTETLF. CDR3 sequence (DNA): TGTGCCAGCAGTTTGGCCTTCGGGACAGGGGTGTTTGACACTGAAACTCTCTTT.